The rows below give T cell receptor beta chains drawn from one sample of a study of CD8+ T cells in alopecia areata. Sequencing used immunoSEQ multiplex PCR; TCRdb keeps in-frame clones, though not all of them. This sample yields fewer than 250,000 clones, of which under 70% are seen a single time; roughly 4.2% belongs to the top ten. Sequenced here: CD4+ T cells sorted from blood, sampled at week 4, from a patient treated with tofacitinib. All receptors come from a human donor with alopecia areata. Both conserved end residues are part of each CDR3. Fields, in order: D gene, clone size, J gene, V gene, CDR3 protein, CDR3 DNA. The D gene is left open where the match is weak. Some rows have no size entry. The others give once, few or many, or a class for an expanded clone.

>TRBD1|.|TRBJ1-5|TRBV7-2
CASSSSGGGNQPQHF
TGTGCCAGCAGCTCGTCAGGGGGGGGCAATCAGCCCCAGCATTTT
>TRBD1|.|TRBJ2-2|TRBV4-2
CASSQGGGQGARAGELFF
TGTGCCAGCAGCCAAGGAGGGGGACAGGGGGCTCGTGCCGGGGAGCTGTTTTTT
>.|.|TRBJ2-7|TRBV7-2
CASSLLTGPYEQYF
TGTGCCAGCAGCTTATTGACAGGCCCCTACGAGCAGTACTTC
>.|.|TRBJ1-4|TRBV23-1
CASSQSWRGRENEKLFF
TGCGCCAGCAGTCAATCATGGCGGGGCCGGGAGAACGAAAAACTGTTTTTT
>.|.|TRBJ1-4|TRBV30
CAWSVLTGPHGKLFF
TGTGCCTGGAGTGTATTAACCGGGCCTCACGGAAAACTGTTTTTT
>.|.|TRBJ1-1|TRBV5-4
CASSFHPGLNTEAFF
TGTGCCAGCAGTTTCCATCCGGGTTTGAACACTGAAGCTTTCTTT
>.|.|TRBJ2-7|TRBV9
CASSARGQSSYEQYF
TGTGCCAGCAGCGCCCGGGGCCAAAGCTCCTACGAGCAGTACTTC
>.|.|TRBJ2-5|TRBV6-5
CASSFSRLIRTQYF
TGTGCCAGCAGTTTCAGTCGGCTAATACGGACCCAGTACTTC
>TRBD1|few|TRBJ1-2|TRBV29-1
CSVDRDRGGGYTF
TGCAGCGTTGATCGGGACAGGGGGGGTGGCTACACCTTC
>.|.|TRBJ1-4|TRBV7-9
CASSLAQEKLFF
TGTGCCAGCAGCTTAGCGCAAGAAAAACTGTTTTTT
>.|few|TRBJ1-5|TRBV23-1
CASRLRIIPGASNQPQHF
TGCGCCAGCAGACTCCGGATCATACCAGGGGCTAGCAATCAGCCCCAGCATTTT
>.|.|TRBJ2-1|TRBV7-2
CASSLGTLSGEQFF
TGTGCCAGCAGCTTAGGAACCCTTTCAGGGGAGCAGTTCTTC
>TRBD1|few|TRBJ1-5|TRBV7-4
CASSNGQGASQPQHF
TGTGCCAGCAGCAACGGACAGGGGGCATCTCAGCCCCAGCATTTT
>TRBD1|.|TRBJ2-7|TRBV15
CATSRDLETGGYEQYF
TGTGCCACCAGCAGAGATCTCGAGACAGGGGGATACGAGCAGTACTTC
>.|.|TRBJ2-5|TRBV11-2
CASSHGAQETQYF
TGTGCCAGCAGCCACGGGGCACAAGAGACCCAGTACTTC
>.|.|TRBJ2-7|TRBV27
CASSSLRGQISEQYF
TGTGCCAGCAGTTCACTCCGGGGACAAATTTCCGAGCAGTACTTC
>.|.|TRBJ1-1|TRBV29-1
CSVEKGRRTEAFF
TGCAGCGTTGAAAAGGGTCGGCGGACTGAAGCTTTCTTT
>.|.|TRBJ2-2|TRBV7-6
CASSLPLNTGELFF
TGTGCCAGCAGCTTACCCCTGAACACCGGGGAGCTGTTTTTT
>.|.|TRBJ1-5|TRBV29-1
CSVGVGPAGSNQPQHF
TGCAGCGTCGGAGTGGGGCCCGCGGGTAGCAATCAGCCCCAGCATTTT
>.|.|TRBJ2-1|TRBV7-2
CASSLRGNEQFF
TGTGCCAGCAGCTTACGAGGCAATGAGCAGTTCTTC
>TRBD1|.|TRBJ1-2|TRBV19
CASSIIAGGNYGYTF
TGTGCCAGTAGTATTATCGCAGGGGGCAACTATGGCTACACCTTC
>.|.|TRBJ2-7|TRBV7-2
CASSYGDYEQYF
TGTGCCAGCAGCTACGGGGACTACGAGCAGTACTTC
>.|.|TRBJ1-1|TRBV5-6
CASSLGPNKNTEAFF
TGTGCCAGCAGCTTAGGGCCTAACAAGAACACTGAAGCTTTCTTT
>.|.|TRBJ2-7|TRBV6-5
CASSLRTGYEQYF
TGTGCCAGCAGCCTTCGAACGGGGTACGAGCAGTACTTC
>.|.|TRBJ1-1|TRBV10-3
CAISEHGTEAFF
TGTGCCATCAGTGAACATGGCACTGAAGCTTTCTTT
>TRBD1|.|TRBJ2-6|TRBV5-1
CASSSVPGQGTGANVLTF
TGCGCCAGCAGCTCCGTCCCGGGACAGGGTACTGGGGCCAACGTCCTGACTTTC
>.|.|TRBJ1-6|TRBV6-5
CASSRTHGSPLHF
TGTGCCAGCAGTCGAACCCATGGCTCACCCCTCCACTTT
>TRBD2|.|TRBJ2-3|TRBV4-1
CASSQLLLAAKSSSTDTQYF
TGCGCCAGCAGCCAGCTACTTCTAGCGGCTAAGTCTTCTAGCACAGATACGCAGTATTTT
>.|.|TRBJ1-2|TRBV7-2
CASSPDSYGYTF
TGTGCCAGCAGCCCCGACAGCTATGGCTACACCTTC
>.|once|TRBJ2-7|TRBV7-8
CASSLLAYEQYF
TGTGCCAGCAGCTTACTAGCCTACGAGCAGTACTTC
>.|.|TRBJ2-1|TRBV7-9
CASIGRGVNEQFF
TGTGCCAGCATCGGAAGAGGGGTCAATGAGCAGTTCTTC
>TRBD2|.|TRBJ2-3|TRBV9
CASSVATTSGAHTDTQYF
TGTGCCAGCAGCGTAGCTACAACTAGCGGGGCCCACACAGATACGCAGTATTTT
>.|.|TRBJ1-5|TRBV5-1
CASSVRGNQPQHF
TGCGCCAGCAGCGTAAGGGGCAATCAGCCCCAGCATTTT
>TRBD1|.|TRBJ1-2|TRBV7-2
CASSPGWTGVGYTF
TGTGCCAGCAGCCCCGGGTGGACAGGGGTTGGCTACACCTTC
>.|.|TRBJ1-1|TRBV29-1
CSVVQGTTEAFF
TGCAGCGTCGTCCAGGGGACCACTGAAGCTTTCTTT
>.|.|TRBJ1-1|TRBV4-3
CASSQRDVTGWEPTEAFF
TGCGCCAGCAGCCAGCGTGACGTAACGGGGTGGGAGCCAACTGAAGCTTTCTTT
>.|.|TRBJ2-3|TRBV30
CAWSLRAGGQYF
TGTGCCTGGAGTCTCCGCGCCGGTGGGCAGTATTTT
>.|.|TRBJ1-2|TRBV30
CAWSPLAEGGYTF
TGTGCCTGGAGTCCACTCGCGGAGGGCGGCTACACCTTC
>.|.|TRBJ1-4|TRBV27
CASGGMANEKLFF
TGTGCCAGCGGGGGGATGGCTAATGAAAAACTGTTTTTT
>.|few|TRBJ1-5|TRBV19
CASSLSGGGQPQHF
TGTGCCAGTAGTCTGTCGGGGGGCGGTCAGCCCCAGCATTTT
>.|.|TRBJ1-1|TRBV30
CAWSVFWGYGTEAFF
TGTGCCTGGAGTGTATTTTGGGGGTATGGCACTGAAGCTTTCTTT